This TCR beta chain was sequenced during a study of lung T cells in sarcoidosis with Löfgren's syndrome. Findings of the study overall: In alpha-beta pairs, TRAV12-1 favored TRBV2, and their CDR3s were homologous.

Germline lookup yields CDR1 SGHTA and CDR2 FQGTGA. This CDR3 has 13 amino acids. V was cut by 5 bases and J by 0 bases, with 6 bases left in between. TCRdb redid the calling of the reads with MiXCR, one entry per CDR3 protein. The sample has 50,000 to 65,000 distinct CDR3 sequences; about 20% are singletons. A few counts support this clonotype. Its cognate antigen is unknown. The sequencing input was CD4+ T cells from PBMCs. The chain carries TRBV7-3 and TRBJ2-3; no definite D call. The clonotype was recovered from a human donor with sarcoidosis (Löfgren's syndrome or another form), or a control subject (not recorded which). In nucleotides, the CDR3 is TGTGCCAGCAGCCCCCTCAGCACAGATACGCAGTATTTT. Amino acids: CASSPLSTDTQYF.